These 2 T cell receptor beta chains were sequenced from one sample in a study of blood T cell repertoires in COVID-19. Clones were read by immunoSEQ multiplex PCR, and TCRdb kept only the in-frame ones, dropping some. This table has more than 300,000 clones, about 88% appearing once. Sequencing was done on a sample of peripheral blood. The receptors derive from a woman in her seventies with COVID-19, enrolled during active disease.

J is TRBJ1-2 and V is TRBV10-3, with 9 nucleotides matching TRBD1. CDR1 and CDR2 (germline): ENHRY, SYGVKD. CDR3 length: 14 residues. J gave up 4 bases and V 6 bases, and 6 bases lay outside the gene matches. As DNA, the CDR3 is TGTGCCATCAGCAGGACAGGGGAATCCTATGGCTACACCTTC. Translation gives CAISRTGESYGYTF.

The rearrangement uses TRBV5-1 and TRBJ2-5; tentative D call: TRBD1 (8 bases). This CDR3 has 15 amino acids. Germline V CDR1 and CDR2: SGHRS, YFSETQ. With 3 bases removed from V and 3 bases from J, the gap between germline ends came to 15 bases. The CDR3 sequence: CASSYGQGGKETQYF. Written as DNA, the CDR3 is TGCGCCAGCAGCTATGGACAGGGAGGGAAAGAGACCCAGTACTTC.